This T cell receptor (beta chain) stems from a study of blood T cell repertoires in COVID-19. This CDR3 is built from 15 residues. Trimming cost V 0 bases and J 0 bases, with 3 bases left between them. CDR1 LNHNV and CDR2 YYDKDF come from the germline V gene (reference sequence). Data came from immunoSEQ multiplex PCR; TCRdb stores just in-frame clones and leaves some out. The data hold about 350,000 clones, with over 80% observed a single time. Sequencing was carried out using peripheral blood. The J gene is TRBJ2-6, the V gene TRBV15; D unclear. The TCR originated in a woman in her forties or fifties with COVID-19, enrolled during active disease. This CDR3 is CATSRELSGANVLTF. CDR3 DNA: TGTGCCACCAGCAGAGAACTCTCTGGGGCCAACGTCCTGACTTTC.